The sequence of this T cell receptor beta chain was determined in a study of blood T cell repertoires in COVID-19. Measured with immunoSEQ multiplex PCR; TCRdb has only the in-frame clones, and not every one. This table holds some 34,000 clones, 75% to 90% found once. The germline V gene encodes CDR1 SGHTA and CDR2 FQGNSA. V lost 3 bases and J lost 2; bases outside the gene matches: 4. CDR3 length: 14 amino acids. The source is a human donor in a cohort sampled during active COVID-19. The rearrangement uses TRBV7-2 and TRBJ2-7, with 7 bases matching TRBD2. The sequenced material came from peripheral blood. CDR3 sequence reads: CASSFGTNTYEQYF. CDR3 DNA: TGTGCCAGCAGCTTTGGGACTAACACCTACGAGCAGTACTTC.